What follows are 17 T cell receptor beta chains derived from one specimen sequenced in a study of blood T cell repertoires in COVID-19. Some clones are missing from TCRdb's copy, which holds only in-frame ones; the method was immunoSEQ multiplex PCR. In the table there are under 200,000 clones, 87% of which are singletons. Material: peripheral blood. These receptors came from a woman aged 70 to 79 with COVID-19, enrolled during active disease.

V and J are TRBV7-2 and TRBJ1-2; tentative D call: TRBD1 (5 bases). The V end was cut by 0 bases, the J end by 4 bases, with 18 bases between. Germline loops: CDR1 SGHTA, CDR2 FQGNSA. The CDR3 consists of 17 residues. The CDR3 DNA follows: TGTGCCAGCAGCTTAGCGGTGGGACTTACCGCGGGCTATGGCTACACCTTC. It codes for CASSLAVGLTAGYGYTF.

V usage is TRBV4-1 and J usage is TRBJ1-2, with unresolved D. Germline V CDR1 and CDR2: MGHRA, YSYEKL. The CDR3 sequence is 16 residues long. Trimming stripped 1 base from V and 6 bases from J, with 18 bases between. The CDR3 DNA reads TGCGCCAGCAGCCAAGCCTCCTTGAGCGTTAGGAATGGCTACACCTTC. Encoded protein: CASSQASLSVRNGYTF.

V and J are TRBV5-4 and TRBJ1-4; possible D gene TRBD1, 6 bases. Germline values: CDR1 SGHNT, CDR2 YYREEE (reference sequence). Trimming stripped 4 bases from V and 0 bases from J, with 13 bases between. The CDR3 runs 16 residues. The CDR3 coding sequence is TGTGCCAGCAGCGAGAGGACAGTTGCAACTAATGAAAAACTGTTTTTT. This translates into CASSERTVATNEKLFF.

The genes are TRBV5-1 and TRBJ1-1, with TRBD1 identical over 9 bases. The germline gives CDR1 SGHRS, CDR2 YFSETQ. This CDR3 is built from 15 residues. Trimming cost V 3 bases and J 4 bases; bases outside gene matches: 7. CDR3 sequence reads: CASSSDRGSITEAFF. As DNA, the CDR3 is TGCGCCAGCAGCTCGGACAGGGGTTCTATCACTGAAGCTTTCTTT.

In its sample, this clone was seen once. CDR3 in DNA: TGTGCCAGCAGCCAAGACGGTGGAAACACCATATATTTT. Protein product: CASSQDGGNTIYF. The chain employs TRBV3-1 (or the pseudogene TRBV3-2) and TRBJ1-3, with unresolved D. Germline-derived CDR1 and CDR2 are LGHDT and YNNKEL (reference sequence). V was pared by 0 bases and J by 3 bases, with 3 bases between. The CDR3 is 13 residues long.

The chain recombines TRBV5-1 with TRBJ2-7; D not certain. This CDR3 is 12 amino acids long. CDR1 and CDR2 (germline): SGHRS, YFSETQ. The V end lost 5 bases, the J end lost 0 bases, and 6 bases lay between the germline ends. CDR3 loop: CASRASSYEQYF. In DNA, the CDR3 is TGCGCCAGCAGGGCCTCCTCCTACGAGCAGTACTTC.

The chain couples TRBV6-6 to TRBJ2-7; 7 positions agree with TRBD2. The CDR3 contains 14 residues. The V segment lost 5 bases and the J segment 7 bases; nucleotides outside the gene matches: 11. Germline loops: CDR1 MNHNY, CDR2 SVGAGI (reference sequence). As DNA, the CDR3 is TGTGCCAGCAGTCTCGGGACTATCTCTGGGGAGCAGTACTTC. Translated: CASSLGTISGEQYF.

The chain links TRBV27 to TRBJ1-2; 8 bases are shared with TRBD1. Germline V CDR1 and CDR2: MNHEY, SMNVEV (reference sequence). V trimming: 6 bases; J trimming: 7 bases; junction bases outside the gene matches: 13. CDR3 length: 15 residues. CDR3 sequence reads: CASSPRDRPGRGYTF. DNA for the CDR3: TGTGCCAGCAGCCCCCGGGACAGGCCCGGCCGTGGCTACACCTTC.

The table lists this clone with a few counts. This chain uses TRBV10-3 with TRBJ2-2, with 7 positions matching TRBD2. The V segment lost 2 bases and the J segment 0 bases; nucleotides outside the gene matches: 0. Germline assignment: CDR1 ENHRY and CDR2 SYGVKD. CDR3 size: 15 residues. The CDR3 protein is CAISEGLANTGELFF. Written as DNA, the CDR3 is TGTGCCATCAGTGAGGGACTAGCGAACACCGGGGAGCTGTTTTTT.

The chain couples TRBV4-1 to TRBJ1-2, with a possible D match to TRBD1 (5 bases). Germline values: CDR1 MGHRA, CDR2 YSYEKL. V dropped 0 bases and J dropped 5 bases, with 13 bases sitting between them. This CDR3 has 15 residues. The DNA of the CDR3 is TGCGCCAGCAGCCAAGATTCTCAGGAGGGGTATGGCTACACCTTC. Amino acids: CASSQDSQEGYGYTF.

V gene TRBV7-8 combines with J gene TRBJ1-2; 9 positions match TRBD1. The junction had 3 bases not matched to a gene; V was cut back by 4 bases and J by 3 bases. CDR3 length equals 14 residues. The germline gives CDR1 SGHVS, CDR2 FQNEAQ. Here the CDR3 DNA reads TGTGCCAGCAGCTACAGGGGGCGGGACTATGGCTACACCTTC. This translates into CASSYRGRDYGYTF.

The chain links TRBV11-3 to TRBJ2-7; 8 nucleotides align to TRBD2. V lost 2 bases to trimming and J lost 6 bases; unmatched junction nucleotides: 3. There are 13 residues in the CDR3. Germline CDR1 and CDR2: SGHNT and YENEEA. In DNA form, the CDR3 reads TGTGCCAGCAGCTTATCCCGGGGGGGCGAGCAGTACTTC. It yields the protein CASSLSRGGEQYF.

A single count supports this clone. The rearrangement uses TRBV6-1 and TRBJ1-5; 8 bases agree with TRBD1. The CDR3 has 17 amino acids. V gave up 3 bases and J gave up 2 bases; unmatched junction bases: 9. The germline gives CDR1 MNHNS, CDR2 SASEGT. The CDR3 sequence is CASSDGTGVRGNQPQHF. The CDR3 DNA is TGTGCCAGCAGTGATGGGACAGGTGTCCGTGGCAATCAGCCCCAGCATTTT.

The chain links TRBV7-9 to TRBJ2-7, with D possibly matching TRBD1 (6 bases). The CDR3 is made up of 15 amino acids. Per germline, CDR1 SEHNR and CDR2 FQNEAQ (reference sequence). V lost 5 bases and J 1 base, leaving 15 bases between the germline ends. The CDR3 DNA reads as TGTGCCAGCAGCCATGCCTTGGGGGCATCCTACGAGCAGTACTTC. This codes for CASSHALGASYEQYF.

J is TRBJ2-7 and V is TRBV6-5; D possibly corresponds to TRBD1 (5 bases). The CDR3 extends over 12 amino acids. V shed 10 bases and J shed 6 bases, with 16 bases lying between them. Germline V gene data show CDR1 as MNHEY and CDR2 as SVGAGI. In nucleotides, the CDR3 is TGTGCCATCGATGCAGGGTTGGGCGAGCAGTACTTC. Its translation is CAIDAGLGEQYF.

This clone was counted once. The gene calls are TRBV7-2 and TRBJ2-3; D unclear. The V gene lost 5 bases and the J gene lost 5 bases, with 8 bases spanning the gap. The CDR3 is made up of 12 amino acids. Germline-derived CDR1 and CDR2 are SGHTA and FQGNSA. CDR3 amino acids: CASSPSGDTQYF. The CDR3 DNA reads as TGTGCCAGCAGCCCCTCCGGAGATACGCAGTATTTT.

The V call is TRBV29-1, the J call TRBJ1-2; D remains ambiguous. Germline loops: CDR1 SQVTM, CDR2 ANQGSEA. Trimming removed 7 bases from V and 4 bases from J, with 16 bases in between. The CDR3 loop spans 13 amino acids. CDR3: CSGGGVNTYGYTF. The DNA for the CDR3 is TGCAGCGGTGGAGGAGTTAATACCTATGGCTACACCTTC.